The next 25 T cell receptor beta chains were all read from a single sample in a study of preoperative IRX-2 immunotherapy in early breast cancer. Measured with immunoSEQ multiplex PCR; TCRdb has only the in-frame clones, and not every one. The sample has 20,000 to 30,000 clones; about 83% are singletons. Treatment specified: preoperative locoregional IRX-2 cytokine immunotherapy. Material: lymph node tissue, obtained before IRX-2 immunotherapy. Every receptor here comes from a human donor with breast cancer.

This chain links TRBV19 with TRBJ1-2, with unresolved D. CDR1 is LNHDA, CDR2 SQIVND, per germline (reference sequence). Trimming shortened V by 4 bases and J by 0 bases, and 12 bases separated the two germline ends. CDR3 length equals 15 residues. The CDR3 loop is CASSSKQSSNYGYTF. CDR3 DNA: TGTGCCAGTAGTAGCAAACAATCCTCTAACTATGGCTACACCTTC.

V gene TRBV6-8 combines with J gene TRBJ2-2; D perhaps matches TRBD2 (5 bases). Trimming pared 7 bases from V and 5 bases from J, leaving 20 bases between. Germline V gene sequence: CDR1 MNHGY, CDR2 SAAAGT. This CDR3 has 16 amino acids. CDR3 coding DNA: TGTGCCAGCATCCACCACCGGACTTTACGAACCGGGGAGCTGTTTTTT. This sequence encodes CASIHHRTLRTGELFF.

The chain employs TRBV7-6 and TRBJ1-6, with D possibly being TRBD1 (5 bases). Trimming removed 5 bases from V and 8 bases from J, with 13 bases in between. The CDR3 length is 14 residues. Germline CDR1 reads SGHVS; CDR2 reads FNYEAQ. Here the CDR3 DNA reads TGTGCCAGCAGCATCAGGGATAGGGATTCACCCCTCCACTTT. Translation: CASSIRDRDSPLHF.

The chain joins TRBV23-1 to TRBJ1-1; TRBD1 aligns across 10 bases. TRBV23-1 is designated an ORF whose function remains uncertain. The CDR3 is made up of 15 amino acids. After removal of 6 bases from V and 4 bases from J, the junction contained 8 bases not matched to a gene. The CDR3 DNA reads as TGCGCCAGCAGCCAAGGGAGGACAGGGGGCACTGAAGCTTTCTTT. Translated, it gives CASSQGRTGGTEAFF.

The rearrangement joins TRBV6-4 to TRBJ2-3, with D tentatively TRBD1 (5 bases). Looked up from germline, CDR1 is MRHNA and CDR2 is SNTAGT. V lost 8 bases, J lost 2 bases, and 11 bases lay in between. This CDR3 contains 13 residues. In DNA form, the CDR3 reads TGTGCCAGCTTAGACAGCTTCACAGATACGCAGTATTTT. This codes for CASLDSFTDTQYF.

The chain joins TRBV28 to TRBJ2-2, with D tentatively TRBD1 or TRBD2 (5 bases each). Trimming stripped 6 bases from V and 6 bases from J, with 23 bases between. The CDR3 runs 17 residues. Germline V lookup: CDR1 MDHEN, CDR2 SYDVKM. CDR3 DNA: TGTGCCAGCAGCTCAGACGCGGGCCAGGGAAGGGCCGGGGAGCTGTTTTTT. This gives the protein CASSSDAGQGRAGELFF.

V gene TRBV10-2 combines with J gene TRBJ1-5; D is ambiguous. CDR1 WSHSY and CDR2 SAAADI come from the germline V gene. The ends were cut back, 1 base at V and 10 bases at J, with 8 bases in the middle. The CDR3 covers 12 residues. DNA of the CDR3: TGCGCCAGCAGTGAGTTTATTTCCCCCCAGCATTTT. This gives the protein CASSEFISPQHF.

The genes are TRBV18 and TRBJ2-7; 10 nucleotides match TRBD1. V lost 5 bases to trimming and J lost 6 bases; unmatched junction nucleotides: 7. Germline V lookup: CDR1 KGHSH, CDR2 LQKENI. The CDR3 is 14 amino acids. In DNA form, the CDR3 reads TGTGCCAGCTCATCGGGACAGGGGCAATCCGAGCAGTACTTC. Translation: CASSSGQGQSEQYF.

The chain joins TRBV5-1 to TRBJ1-2; a weak D match, TRBD1 (5 bases). Per the germline V gene, CDR1 is SGHRS and CDR2 is YFSETQ. The CDR3 totals 14 residues. Trimming removed 1 base at V and 6 bases at J, with 13 bases between. This chain's CDR3 is CASSLSDSEHGYTF. CDR3 bases: TGCGCCAGCAGCTTGTCCGACAGCGAACATGGCTACACCTTC.

The chain carries TRBV11-3 and TRBJ1-1, with D perhaps matching TRBD1 (6 bases). The CDR3 is 14 amino acids. Trimming removed 1 base from V and 1 base from J, with 7 bases in between. Per germline, CDR1 SGHNT and CDR2 YENEEA. The CDR3 is CASSLGRGNTEAFF. The CDR3, as DNA: TGTGCCAGCAGCTTAGGCAGGGGGAACACTGAAGCTTTCTTT. The full variable domain, completed using reference TRBV11-3 and TRBJ1-1, is EAGVVQSPRYKIIEKKQPVAFWCNPISGHNTLYWYLQNLGQGPELLIRYENEEAVDDSQLPKDRFSAERLKGVDSTLKIQPAELGDSAVYLCASSLGRGNTEAFFGQGTRLTVV.

The V and J genes are TRBV7-8 and TRBJ2-1; D ambiguous. The CDR3 contains 13 residues. The ends were cut back, 1 base at V and 3 bases at J, with 4 bases in the middle. Germline V lookup: CDR1 SGHVS, CDR2 FQNEAQ. The CDR3 reads CASSLGDYNEQFF. In DNA, the CDR3 is TGTGCCAGCAGCTTAGGAGACTACAATGAGCAGTTCTTC.

This clone has only a few counts. The CDR3 region has the DNA TGTGCCAGCAGTGATGTGAACGTTAGGGTCCCTGAAGCTTTCTTT. Its translation: CASSDVNVRVPEAFF. The chain has TRBV6-8 and TRBJ1-1; D ambiguous. The germline CDR1 and CDR2 sequences are MNHGY and SAAAGT. The CDR3 runs 15 residues. The V end lost 5 bases, the J end lost 6 bases, and 19 bases lay between the germline ends.

This clone was counted only a few times. The rearrangement joins TRBV18 to TRBJ2-4, with 8 bases fitting TRBD1. The germline gives CDR1 KGHSH, CDR2 LQKENI. There are 14 residues in the CDR3. The V and J ends lost 3 bases and 9 bases, in that order; junction bases with no gene match: 7. The CDR3 protein is CASSPGTGRPIQYF. The CDR3 DNA is TGTGCCAGCTCACCCGGGACAGGACGGCCCATTCAGTACTTC.

This chain links TRBV6-8 with TRBJ2-2; TRBD1 matches at 9 bases. The CDR3 extends over 17 amino acids. Germline V gives CDR1 MNHGY, CDR2 SAAAGT. The J segment lost 3 bases and the V segment lost 10 bases, leaving 15 bases of the junction unmatched. CDR3 region: CAIFPGTGMGDTGELFF. The CDR3 DNA reads TGTGCCATCTTTCCCGGGACAGGGATGGGTGACACCGGGGAGCTGTTTTTT.

The chain employs TRBV11-3 and TRBJ1-1; 8 positions agree with TRBD1. The CDR3 has 15 amino acids. The V gene end was trimmed by 1 base and the J gene end by 7 bases; junction bases not matched to a gene: 8. Germline V gives CDR1 SGHNT, CDR2 YENEEA. The CDR3 DNA reads as TGTGCCAGCAGCTTAGTAGCAGGGGGCGAAGGTGAAGCTTTCTTT. It codes for CASSLVAGGEGEAFF.

The rearrangement links TRBV7-6 to TRBJ2-3; TRBD1 is a possible D gene (5 bases). The CDR3 totals 14 residues. V lost 4 bases to trimming and J lost 0 bases, with 8 bases between them. The germline gives CDR1 SGHVS, CDR2 FNYEAQ. The CDR3 spells CASSSRQSTDTQYF. The CDR3 DNA follows: TGTGCCAGCAGCTCTAGACAGAGCACAGATACGCAGTATTTT.

This clone was counted a few times. The CDR3 sequence is CASSPGEPDSPLHF. The CDR3 nucleotides are TGTGCCAGCAGCCCGGGGGAACCGGATTCACCCCTCCACTTT. This sequence joins TRBV11-3 and TRBJ1-6; a possible D gene is TRBD1 (5 bases). Trimming shortened V by 5 bases and J by 8 bases, and 13 bases separated the two germline ends. This CDR3 has 14 amino acids. CDR1 SGHNT and CDR2 YENEEA come from the germline V gene.

The sample holds a few counts of this clone. The chain combines TRBV23-1 with TRBJ1-1; D may be TRBD1 (5 bases). TRBV23-1 carries the ORF label, with uncertain function. The V end was cut by 6 bases, the J end by 4 bases, with 18 bases between. CDR3 length equals 15 residues. CDR3 sequence (DNA): TGCGCCAGCAGCCAAGATTGGGGGAGGGTCACTGAAGCTTTCTTT. It codes for CASSQDWGRVTEAFF.

This clone occurred once. The chain recombines TRBV5-1 with TRBJ1-6; no firm D call. Germline values: CDR1 SGHRS, CDR2 YFSETQ. V was clipped by 0 bases and J by 3 bases, with 7 bases between them. The CDR3 has 15 amino acids. The CDR3 protein is CASSLDAGYNSPLHF. The CDR3 DNA reads as TGCGCCAGCAGCTTGGATGCAGGCTATAATTCACCCCTCCACTTT.

This clone was detected a few times. The chain joins TRBV28 to TRBJ1-5; unclear D gene. V was cut by 3 bases and J by 9 bases, with 15 bases left in between. The CDR3 covers 14 residues. CDR1 MDHEN and CDR2 SYDVKM come from the germline V gene. CDR3 sequence (DNA): TGTGCCAGCAGTTTCGGGAGTTTCTCCGGGCCCCAGCATTTT. It yields the protein CASSFGSFSGPQHF.

The chain uses TRBV10-3 and TRBJ2-5; 8 bases map to TRBD2. V shed 2 bases and J 1 base; nucleotides not matched to a gene: 6. The V gene's germline CDR1 is ENHRY and CDR2 SYGVKD. The CDR3 is made up of 16 amino acids. The CDR3 sequence is CAISEGRLASQETQYF. The CDR3 nucleotides read TGTGCCATCAGTGAGGGCAGACTAGCGTCCCAAGAGACCCAGTACTTC.

This chain uses TRBV7-8 with TRBJ1-6; D not resolved. The germline V and J ends were trimmed by 1 base and 7 bases, with 5 bases remaining between them. CDR1 is SGHVS, CDR2 FQNEAQ, per germline. This CDR3 has 13 amino acids. The CDR3 loop is CASSLGVNSPLHF. Written as DNA, the CDR3 is TGTGCCAGCAGCTTAGGGGTAAATTCACCCCTCCACTTT.

The chain carries TRBV14 and TRBJ2-7, with 14 bases identical to TRBD2. The CDR3 contains 17 residues. Trimming removed 4 bases from V and 4 bases from J; junction bases left unmatched: 9. Germline CDR1 is SGHDN and CDR2 is FVKESK. The CDR3: CASSPHPGLAGGYEQYF. In DNA, the CDR3 is TGTGCCAGCAGCCCCCATCCAGGACTAGCGGGGGGTTACGAGCAGTACTTC.

The chain joins TRBV11-3 to TRBJ2-3; 9 bases are shared with TRBD1. The V and J ends lost 6 bases and 3 bases, in that order; junction bases with no gene match: 7. The germline V gene encodes CDR1 SGHNT and CDR2 YENEEA. This CDR3 has 15 amino acids. CDR3 region: CASRRTGEGTDTQYF. Here the CDR3 DNA reads TGTGCCAGCAGACGGACAGGGGAGGGAACAGATACGCAGTATTTT.

The chain has TRBV5-1 and TRBJ1-2; D might be TRBD1 (5 bases). The CDR3 runs 16 residues. Germline lookup yields CDR1 SGHRS and CDR2 YFSETQ. With 1 base removed from V and 7 bases from J, the gap between germline ends came to 20 bases. The CDR3 bases are TGCGCCAGCAGCTTGTCGGCTATCGGGGGTGCAGGTGGCTACACCTTC. Translation: CASSLSAIGGAGGYTF. Full variable domain (remainder filled in from reference TRBV5-1 and TRBJ1-2): KAGVTQTPRYLIKTRGQQVTLSCSPISGHRSVSWYQQTPGQGLQFLFEYFSETQRNKGNFPGRFSGRQFSNSRSEMNVSTLELGDSALYLCASSLSAIGGAGGYTFGSGTRLTVV.